The following is a T cell receptor (delta chain) sequence with its context. Its antigen is not known. Trimming removed 0 bases from V and 3 bases from J; junction bases left unmatched: 11. Germline V gives CDR1 TSWWSYY, CDR2 QGS. The CDR3 loop spans 19 amino acids. The template was reverse-transcribed extracted RNA. Pooled V-gene forward primers with one constant-region reverse primer generated the CDR3 amplicons by multiplex PCR. TCRdb reprocessed the multiplex PCR reads using CATT. The sample lists about 75,000 delta-chain clones, approximately 37% seen once, with more than 0.25% in the top ten. These data belong to a study of Vδ1+ human thymocytes. Alphabeta T cells were depleted, then CD3+ Vdelta1+ Vdelta2- thymocytes were FACS-sorted. Study-level findings and limits: TRD repertoires were essentially private, unlike widely shared TRG clonotypes. About 20% of thymic delta-chain sequences were Vdelta2, with few Vdelta3, unlike blood Vdelta1+ controls. In the thymus, TRG and TRD repertoires looked highly polyclonal with Gaussian CDR3 lengths. The authors advised highly purified populations and single-cell validation.

This sequence was found in a boy younger than two who had congenital heart surgery. The sequenced sample consisted of Vdelta1+ gamma-delta thymocytes from the thymus. Subset of the sample: FACS-sorted CD3+ TCRalphabeta- TCRVdelta1+ TCRVdelta2- thymocytes. The chain joins TRDV1 to TRDJ1; 12 bases match TRDD3. The CDR3 spells CALGELPLGDTGLPDKLIF. In DNA, the CDR3 is TGTGCTCTTGGGGAACTACCGCTGGGGGATACGGGATTGCCCGATAAACTCATCTTT.